This TCR beta chain was identified in a study of persistence of HIV-infected CD4 T cells (dated by TCRdb to 2020 to 2021). Looking at the study overall: The median time participants had been on suppressive ART was about eight years. The study isolated CMV- and HIV-1 Gag-responding CD4+ T cells from ART-treated individuals to examine antigen-driven clonal expansion of HIV-1-infected cells. The clonality of all cells in each sorted population was measured by TCRbeta sequencing, and the clonality of infected cells was measured by proviral sequencing. Peripheral blood samples of up to about 180 mL were taken at multiple time points, with the exception of a couple of participants who underwent leukapheresis at a single time point. For the TCR cluster analysis across participants, 8 participants were included for CMV and 6 or 7 participants for Gag. Anti-CD3/anti-CD28 stimulation activated a higher proportion of cells, with a lower memory fraction, than antigen stimulation. Study-level results and caveats: Antigen-responding cells were enriched for degenerate expanded CDR3beta sequences, which suggests convergent selection of CD4+ responses to CMV and Gag. TCRbeta richness in CMV- and Gag-responding cells was significantly lower than in anti-CD3/anti-CD28-responding cells; CMV-responding cells had higher oligoclonality than CD3/CD28-stimulated and Gag-responding cells. Few individuals were included in the study, and only a limited range of antigens was tested. Bulk TCR analyses could not be restricted to the rare CMV-responding cells that actually carried HIV-1 proviruses. A correlation was observed between TCR oligoclonality and proviral oligoclonality within the same sorted populations.

As to this clone: This receptor's antigen is unknown. Per-nucleotide qualities are absent, and no much larger clonotype sits a single base away.

The sample's treatment or condition label, in plain terms: suppressive antiretroviral therapy. Cells were stimulated with anti-CD3/anti-CD28 magnetic beads as a nonspecific positive control representing the CD4+ T cell repertoire. Responding CD4+ T cells were sorted by upregulation of both CD40 ligand and CD69. Participants were HIV-1-infected adults who started suppressive ART during chronic infection. Plasma HIV-1 RNA had been undetectable (below 50 copies/mL) in participants for at least 4 years. To be included, participants needed a CD4+ T cell count above 400 cells/uL and a positive CMV serology. Before stimulation, PBMCs were isolated using density centrifugation and then depleted of CD8+ T cells. For 18 hours, the CD8-depleted PBMCs were stimulated with anti-CD28/CD49d costimulation, a CD40-blocking antibody, and enfuvirtide to prevent new infections. Cell sorting was performed on a Beckman Coulter MoFlo Legacy or XDP sorter, and dead cells were excluded with propidium iodide. Genomic DNA was extracted using the QIAamp DNA Mini Kit for samples with more than one million cells and using the Quick-DNA Microprep Kit for all other samples.

TCRbeta repertoires were sequenced from genomic DNA with the immunoSEQ hsTCRB assay version 4 in survey mode. Genomic DNA was diluted to around 9.4 ng/uL, and up to roughly 1 ug per sample was used for TCRbeta sequencing. In the original analysis: TCRbeta data analysis was done in ImmunoSeq Analyzer 3.0, and diversity was calculated on productive nucleotide rearrangements. Using the Immunarch R package, the improved Chao index served to estimate lower-bound TCR diversity and the Gini coefficient served to estimate clonality. Nucleotide rearrangements that differed but encoded the same CDR3beta amino acid sequence were counted as separate clonotypes. Differential abundance analysis identified TCRbeta sequences significantly enriched in antigen-responding cells relative to anti-CD3/anti-CD28-activated cells. GLIPH2 grouped TCRs by predicted peptide-MHC specificity, both within each participant and across combined participant data sets. Not all clones reach the TCRdb copy of this immuneACCESS table, which keeps in-frame sequences only. Checked studies attribute under half of the gap to unresolved V genes and leave the rest unexplained. The DNA was the basis for D and trimming; V, J and clone size are from that table. This sample holds about 46,000 clones; 85% to 90% were observed only once. 3.3% of the sample goes to the ten largest clones.

V and J are trimmed by 5 bases and 7 bases, and the gene matches miss 9 bases of the junction. The CDR3 spans 15 residues, from the cysteine through the phenylalanine. The kept DNA is CDR3 alone, 45 bases in frame from the first base. Per the germline V gene (reference sequence), LNHDA is the CDR1 and SQIVND is the CDR2. The chain was built from TRBV19 and TRBJ1-5; 9 nucleotides in the junction match TRBD1. This receptor was taken from an adult woman with HIV who was CMV-seropositive. This specimen consisted of CD4+ T cells sorted from PBMCs after approximately 20-hour stimulation, obtained from a patient who received antiretroviral therapy. The cell subset or site label of this sample denotes: CD40L+CD69+ CD4 T cells responding to anti-CD3/anti-CD28 beads, representing the overall repertoire. The sequence in DNA is TGTGCCAGTAGTGACCGGGACAGGGCCCGGCAGCCCCAGCATTTT. This sequence encodes CASSDRDRARQPQHF. With the portions outside the CDR3 filled from the reference TRBV19 and TRBJ1-5 genes, the complete variable region becomes DGGITQSPKYLFRKEGQNVTLSCEQNLNHDAMYWYRQDPGQGLRLIYYSQIVNDFQKGDIAEGYSVSREKKESFPLTVTSAQKNPTAFYLCASSDRDRARQPQHFGDGTRLSIL.